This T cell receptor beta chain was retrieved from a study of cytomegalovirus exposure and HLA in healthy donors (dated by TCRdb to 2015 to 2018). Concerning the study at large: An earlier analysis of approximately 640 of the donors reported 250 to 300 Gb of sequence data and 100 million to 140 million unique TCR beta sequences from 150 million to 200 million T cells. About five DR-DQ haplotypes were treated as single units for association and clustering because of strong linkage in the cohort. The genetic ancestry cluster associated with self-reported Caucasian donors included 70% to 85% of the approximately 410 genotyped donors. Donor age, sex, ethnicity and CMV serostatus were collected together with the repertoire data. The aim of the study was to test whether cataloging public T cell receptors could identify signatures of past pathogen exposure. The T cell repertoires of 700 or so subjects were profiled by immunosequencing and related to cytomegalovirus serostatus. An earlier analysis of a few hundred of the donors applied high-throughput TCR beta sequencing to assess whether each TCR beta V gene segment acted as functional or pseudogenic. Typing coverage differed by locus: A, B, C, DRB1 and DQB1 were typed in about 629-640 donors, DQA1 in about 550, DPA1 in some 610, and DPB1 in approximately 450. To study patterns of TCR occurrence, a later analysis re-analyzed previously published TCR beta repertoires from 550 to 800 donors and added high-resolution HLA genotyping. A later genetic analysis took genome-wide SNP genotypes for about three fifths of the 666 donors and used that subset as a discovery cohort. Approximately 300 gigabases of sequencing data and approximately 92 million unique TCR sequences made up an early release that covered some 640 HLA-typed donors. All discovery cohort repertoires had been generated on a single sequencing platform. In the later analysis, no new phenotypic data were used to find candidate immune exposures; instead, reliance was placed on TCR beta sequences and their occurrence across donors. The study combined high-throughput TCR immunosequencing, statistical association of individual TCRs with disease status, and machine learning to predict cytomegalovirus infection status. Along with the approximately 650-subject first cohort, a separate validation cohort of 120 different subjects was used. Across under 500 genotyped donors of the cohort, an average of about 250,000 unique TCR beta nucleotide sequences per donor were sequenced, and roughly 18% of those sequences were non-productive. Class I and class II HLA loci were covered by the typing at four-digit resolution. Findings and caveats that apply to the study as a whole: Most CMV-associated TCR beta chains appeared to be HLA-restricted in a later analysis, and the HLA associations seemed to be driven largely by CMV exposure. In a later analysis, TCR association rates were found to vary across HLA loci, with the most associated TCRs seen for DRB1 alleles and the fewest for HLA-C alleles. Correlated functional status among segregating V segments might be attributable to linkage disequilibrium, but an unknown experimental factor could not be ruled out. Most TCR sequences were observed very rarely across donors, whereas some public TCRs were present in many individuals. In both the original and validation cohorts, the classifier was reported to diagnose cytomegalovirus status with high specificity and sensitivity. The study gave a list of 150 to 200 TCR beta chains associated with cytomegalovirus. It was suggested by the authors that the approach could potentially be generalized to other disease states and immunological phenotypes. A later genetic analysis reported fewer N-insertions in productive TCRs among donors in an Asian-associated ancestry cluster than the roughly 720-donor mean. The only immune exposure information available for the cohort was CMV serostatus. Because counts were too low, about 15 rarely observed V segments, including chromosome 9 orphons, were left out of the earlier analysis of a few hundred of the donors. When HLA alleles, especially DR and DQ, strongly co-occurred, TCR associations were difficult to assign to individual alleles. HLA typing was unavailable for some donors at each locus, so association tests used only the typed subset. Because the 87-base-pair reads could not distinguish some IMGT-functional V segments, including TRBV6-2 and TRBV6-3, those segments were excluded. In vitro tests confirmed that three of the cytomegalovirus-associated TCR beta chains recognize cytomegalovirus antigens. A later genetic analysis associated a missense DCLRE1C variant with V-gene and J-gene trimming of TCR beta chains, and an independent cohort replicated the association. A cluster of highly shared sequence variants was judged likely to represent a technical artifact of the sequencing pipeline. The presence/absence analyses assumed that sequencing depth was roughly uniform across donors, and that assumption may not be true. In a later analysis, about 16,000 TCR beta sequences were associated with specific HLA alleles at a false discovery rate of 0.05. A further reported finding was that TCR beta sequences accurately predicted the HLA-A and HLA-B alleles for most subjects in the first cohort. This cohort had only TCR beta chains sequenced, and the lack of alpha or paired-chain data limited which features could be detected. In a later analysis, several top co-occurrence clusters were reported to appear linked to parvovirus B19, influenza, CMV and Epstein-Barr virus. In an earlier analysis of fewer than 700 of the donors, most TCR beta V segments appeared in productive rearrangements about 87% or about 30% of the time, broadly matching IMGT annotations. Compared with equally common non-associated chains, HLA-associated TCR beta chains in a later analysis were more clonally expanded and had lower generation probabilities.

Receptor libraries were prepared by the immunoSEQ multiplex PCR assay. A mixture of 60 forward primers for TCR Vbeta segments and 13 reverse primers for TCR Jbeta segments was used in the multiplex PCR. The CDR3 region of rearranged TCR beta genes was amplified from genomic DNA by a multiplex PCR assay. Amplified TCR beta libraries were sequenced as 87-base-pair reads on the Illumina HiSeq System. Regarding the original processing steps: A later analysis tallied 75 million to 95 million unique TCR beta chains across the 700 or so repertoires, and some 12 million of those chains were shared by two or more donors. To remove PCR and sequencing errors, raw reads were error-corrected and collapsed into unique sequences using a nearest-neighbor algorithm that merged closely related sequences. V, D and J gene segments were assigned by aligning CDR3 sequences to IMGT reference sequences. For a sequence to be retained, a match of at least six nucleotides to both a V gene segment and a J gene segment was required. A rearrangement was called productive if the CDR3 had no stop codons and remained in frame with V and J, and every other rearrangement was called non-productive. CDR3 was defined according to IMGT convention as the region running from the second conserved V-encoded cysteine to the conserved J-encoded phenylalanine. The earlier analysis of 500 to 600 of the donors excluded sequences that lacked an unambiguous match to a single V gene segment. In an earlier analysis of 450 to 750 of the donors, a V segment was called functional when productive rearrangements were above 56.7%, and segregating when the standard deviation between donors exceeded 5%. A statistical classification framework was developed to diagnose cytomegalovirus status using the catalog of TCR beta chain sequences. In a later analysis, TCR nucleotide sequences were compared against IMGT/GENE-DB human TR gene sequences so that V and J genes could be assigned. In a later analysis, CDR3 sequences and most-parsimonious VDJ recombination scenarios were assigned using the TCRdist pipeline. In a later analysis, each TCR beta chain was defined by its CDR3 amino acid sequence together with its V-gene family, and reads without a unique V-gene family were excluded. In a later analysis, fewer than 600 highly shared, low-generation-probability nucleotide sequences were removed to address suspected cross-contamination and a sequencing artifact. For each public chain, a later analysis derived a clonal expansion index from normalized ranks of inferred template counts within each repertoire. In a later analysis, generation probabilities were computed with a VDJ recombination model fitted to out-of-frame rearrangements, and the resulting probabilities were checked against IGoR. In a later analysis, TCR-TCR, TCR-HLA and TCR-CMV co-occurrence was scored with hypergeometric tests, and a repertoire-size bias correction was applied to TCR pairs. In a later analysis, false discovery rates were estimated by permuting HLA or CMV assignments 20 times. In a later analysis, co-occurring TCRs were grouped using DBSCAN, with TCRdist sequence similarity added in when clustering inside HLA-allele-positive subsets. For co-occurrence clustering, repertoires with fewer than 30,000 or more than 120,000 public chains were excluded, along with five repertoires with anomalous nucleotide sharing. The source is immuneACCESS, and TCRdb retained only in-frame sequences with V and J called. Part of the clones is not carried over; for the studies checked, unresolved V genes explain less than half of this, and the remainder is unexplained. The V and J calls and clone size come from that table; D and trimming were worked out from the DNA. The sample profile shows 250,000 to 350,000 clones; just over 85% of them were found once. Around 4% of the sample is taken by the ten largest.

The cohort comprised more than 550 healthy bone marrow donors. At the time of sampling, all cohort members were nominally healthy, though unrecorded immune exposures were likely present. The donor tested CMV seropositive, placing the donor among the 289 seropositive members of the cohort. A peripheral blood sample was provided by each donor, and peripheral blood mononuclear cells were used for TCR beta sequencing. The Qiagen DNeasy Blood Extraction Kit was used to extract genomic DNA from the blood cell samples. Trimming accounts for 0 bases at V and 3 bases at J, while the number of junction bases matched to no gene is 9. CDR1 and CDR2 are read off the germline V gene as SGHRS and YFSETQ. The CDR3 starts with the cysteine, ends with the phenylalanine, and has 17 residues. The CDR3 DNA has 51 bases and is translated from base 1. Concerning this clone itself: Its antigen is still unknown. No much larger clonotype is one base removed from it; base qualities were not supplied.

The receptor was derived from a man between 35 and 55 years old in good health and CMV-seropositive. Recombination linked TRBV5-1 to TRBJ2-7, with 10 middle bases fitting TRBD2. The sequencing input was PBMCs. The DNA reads TGCGCCAGCAGCTTGGGGCTAGCGGGAGCGAGTCTCTACGAGCAGTACTTC. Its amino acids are CASSLGLAGASLYEQYF.